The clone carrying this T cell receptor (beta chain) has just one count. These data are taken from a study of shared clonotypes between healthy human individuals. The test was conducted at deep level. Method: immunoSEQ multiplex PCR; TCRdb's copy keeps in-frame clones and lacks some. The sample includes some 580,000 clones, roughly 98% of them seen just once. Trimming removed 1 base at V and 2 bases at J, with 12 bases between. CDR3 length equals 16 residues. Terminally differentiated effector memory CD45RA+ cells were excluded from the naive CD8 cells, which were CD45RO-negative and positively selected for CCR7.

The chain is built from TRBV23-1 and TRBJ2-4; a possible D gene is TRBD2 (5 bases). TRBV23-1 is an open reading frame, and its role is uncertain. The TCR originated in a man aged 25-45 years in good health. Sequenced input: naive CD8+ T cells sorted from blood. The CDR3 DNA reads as TGCGCCAGCAGTCAATATATGTCGGGATCCAAAAACATTCAGTACTTC. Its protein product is CASSQYMSGSKNIQYF.